This TCR beta chain was recovered during a study of shared T cell receptors in the human thymus. Deletions cut 0 bases from V and 5 bases from J, with 5 bases between. CDR1 and CDR2 (germline): LGHNA, YNFKEQ. This CDR3 spans 13 amino acids. The table came from immunoSEQ multiplex PCR; TCRdb's copy has only in-frame clones and leaves some out. The sample shows about 660,000 clones, around 87% of them seen only once. This clone was detected a few times. The sample was also linked to a second study, of human thymus T cells. As reported in that work: The source of the thymus tissue was resections taken during corrective heart surgery. What appeared biased in thymic and blood repertoires was the usage of V and J genes. Related research found strongly overlapping thymic repertoires in unrelated individuals.

The clonotype originates from a boy younger than two with a congenital heart defect. The sample was thymocytes. The chain uses TRBV4-2 and TRBJ1-3; D gene ambiguous. Here the CDR3 DNA reads TGTGCCAGCAGCCAAGAAGAGCGAAACACCATATATTTT. Its translation is CASSQEERNTIYF.